The rows below give T cell receptor beta chains drawn from one sample of a study of blood T cell repertoires in COVID-19. The method was immunoSEQ multiplex PCR; TCRdb's version includes in-frame clones alone and lacks a portion of them. This sample carries about 150,000 clones, more than 85% of them seen once, and the ten largest clones take just over 2.5%. The specimen sequenced was peripheral blood. Receptors originate from a woman of 80 years or more with COVID-19, enrolled during active disease. Each CDR3 is given with its conserved first and last residue. The D gene is left open where the match is weak. Size is stated for part of the rows, as once, few or many counts, or as a class when the clone is expanded.

J gene,clone size,D gene,V gene,CDR3 protein,CDR3 DNA
TRBJ1-1,-,-,TRBV11-2,CASSFESGGTEAFF,TGTGCCAGCAGCTTCGAGTCGGGGGGCACTGAAGCTTTCTTT
TRBJ1-1,-,-,TRBV9,CASSVVGGEAFF,TGTGCCAGCAGCGTAGTAGGGGGTGAAGCTTTCTTT
TRBJ2-1,once,TRBD2,TRBV29-1,CSVDPSGSAGGFF,TGCAGCGTTGACCCTAGCGGGAGTGCGGGGGGTTTCTTC
TRBJ2-3,-,TRBD1,TRBV6-1,CASSATTGTGGTDTQYF,TGTGCCAGCAGTGCCACTACCGGGACAGGGGGAACAGATACGCAGTATTTT
TRBJ1-6,-,-,TRBV18,CASSPSGQSNSPLHF,TGTGCCAGCTCACCGTCGGGACAAAGTAATTCACCCCTCCACTTT
TRBJ2-7,many,TRBD1,TRBV9,CASSVATGGYEQYF,TGTGCCAGCAGCGTAGCGACAGGGGGATACGAGCAGTACTTC
TRBJ2-2,-,TRBD2,TRBV18,CASSPSLALTGELFF,TGTGCCAGCTCACCGTCACTAGCGCTCACCGGGGAGCTGTTTTTT
TRBJ2-7,-,-,TRBV6-2/TRBV6-3,CASSYSTGPSYEQYF,TGTGCCAGCAGTTACTCAACGGGTCCATCCTACGAGCAGTACTTC
TRBJ2-1,-,TRBD2,TRBV3-1/TRBV3-2,CASSLSGRSPYNEQFF,TGTGCCAGCAGCCTGAGCGGGAGGAGCCCCTACAATGAGCAGTTCTTC
TRBJ1-4,-,TRBD1,TRBV2,CATSDRIDEKLFF,TGTGCCACCTCGGACAGGATAGATGAAAAACTGTTTTTT
TRBJ1-5,-,TRBD1,TRBV6-6,CASSGRDRYSNQPQHF,TGTGCCAGCAGTGGAAGGGACAGGTATAGCAATCAGCCCCAGCATTTT
TRBJ2-5,few,TRBD2,TRBV19,CASSPGGTPETQYF,TGTGCCAGTAGTCCCGGGGGGACCCCAGAGACCCAGTACTTC
TRBJ1-5,-,-,TRBV6-2/TRBV6-3,CASSPPRGGENQPQHF,TGTGCCAGCAGTCCCCCCCGGGGAGGGGAAAATCAGCCCCAGCATTTT
TRBJ1-1,-,TRBD1,TRBV9,CASSLQGAPDTEAFF,TGTGCCAGCAGCCTCCAGGGGGCGCCGGACACTGAAGCTTTCTTT
TRBJ1-5,-,-,TRBV6-1,CASSESPVYPQHF,TGTGCCAGCAGTGAATCCCCCGTTTATCCCCAGCATTTT
TRBJ2-5,-,TRBD2,TRBV28,CASSLGGGQETQYF,TGTGCCAGCAGTTTGGGGGGGGGCCAAGAGACCCAGTACTTC
TRBJ2-5,-,-,TRBV7-3,CASSLIRVSGQETQYF,TGTGCCAGCAGCTTAATACGCGTCTCCGGTCAAGAGACCCAGTACTTC
TRBJ1-2,once,-,TRBV19,CASSISGAAVDYGYTF,TGTGCCAGTAGTATTTCAGGGGCCGCGGTGGACTATGGCTACACCTTC
TRBJ2-4,-,-,TRBV20-1,CSAQGLNIQYF,TGCAGTGCTCAGGGTTTAAACATTCAGTACTTC
TRBJ2-1,-,TRBD2,TRBV9,CASSVGGGLAGLPLDEQFF,TGTGCCAGCAGCGTAGGGGGTGGACTAGCGGGACTCCCACTCGATGAGCAGTTCTTC
TRBJ2-2,-,-,TRBV9,CASSAPGYEGDGELFF,TGTGCCAGCAGCGCACCAGGGTATGAGGGGGACGGGGAGCTGTTTTTT
TRBJ2-7,-,-,TRBV3-1/TRBV3-2,CASSPTRFGYEQYF,TGTGCCAGCAGCCCTACTAGATTTGGCTACGAGCAGTACTTC
TRBJ1-1,-,TRBD1,TRBV29-1,CSVFRDRTITEAFF,TGCAGCGTTTTCCGGGACAGGACTATCACTGAAGCTTTCTTT
TRBJ1-2,-,-,TRBV28,CASSVRYGYTF,TGTGCCAGCAGCGTGAGGTATGGCTACACCTTC
TRBJ2-7,-,TRBD2,TRBV4-2,CASSQDFASGSNNEQYF,TGTGCCAGCAGCCAAGATTTTGCTAGCGGGAGCAACAACGAGCAGTACTTC
TRBJ1-1,-,TRBD1,TRBV18,CASSSLPRTGPNTEAFF,TGTGCCAGCTCATCTCTACCGCGGACAGGTCCGAACACTGAAGCTTTCTTT
TRBJ1-6,few,-,TRBV28,CASSTSGQGNSPLHF,TGTGCCAGCAGTACCTCAGGGCAGGGAAATTCACCCCTCCACTTT
TRBJ1-1,-,-,TRBV5-4,CASSPNRAVEAFF,TGTGCCAGCAGCCCGAACAGGGCGGTCGAAGCTTTCTTT
TRBJ2-7,-,-,TRBV18,CASSPQGGGHEQYF,TGTGCCAGCTCACCACAGGGAGGTGGCCACGAGCAGTACTTC
TRBJ2-7,-,TRBD2,TRBV5-4,CASSLAIGGGSSYEQYF,TGTGCCAGCAGCTTGGCCATTGGGGGGGGAAGCTCCTACGAGCAGTACTTC
TRBJ2-7,-,TRBD1,TRBV5-4,CASSLSWDSYEQYF,TGTGCCAGCAGCTTGAGTTGGGACAGCTACGAGCAGTACTTC
TRBJ2-1,-,-,TRBV5-1,CASYRDATSDEQFF,TGCGCCAGCTACCGGGATGCGACGAGCGATGAGCAGTTCTTC
TRBJ2-7,once,TRBD1,TRBV28,CASSLAGGSYEQYF,TGTGCCAGCAGTTTGGCAGGGGGCTCCTACGAGCAGTACTTC
TRBJ2-5,-,TRBD1,TRBV7-2,CASSSTGGSQETQYF,TGTGCCAGCAGCTCCACAGGGGGATCACAAGAGACCCAGTACTTC
TRBJ2-7,-,-,TRBV6-1,CASSERDSYEEQYF,TGTGCCAGCAGTGAGCGGGACAGCTATGAAGAGCAGTACTTC
TRBJ1-3,-,-,TRBV6-6,CASSYSPAGGNTIYF,TGTGCCAGCAGTTACTCGCCGGCAGGGGGAAACACCATATATTTT
TRBJ2-7,-,TRBD2,TRBV20-1,CSASLSSGDYEQYF,TGCAGTGCTAGTCTGTCTAGCGGGGACTACGAGCAGTACTTC
TRBJ1-2,-,-,TRBV15,CATSRATGIPDDYGYTF,TGTGCCACCAGCAGAGCCACCGGGATCCCAGACGACTATGGCTACACCTTC
TRBJ1-6,-,TRBD1,TRBV7-9,CASSLTAGQGGSPLHF,TGTGCCAGCAGCTTAACCGCGGGACAGGGTGGTTCACCCCTCCACTTT
TRBJ1-1,few,TRBD1,TRBV28,CASSWSAGTGGFAFF,TGTGCCAGCAGTTGGAGCGCCGGGACAGGGGGCTTCGCTTTCTTT
TRBJ1-1,once,-,TRBV29-1,CSVSDYSPMNTEAFF,TGCAGCGTATCGGATTACAGCCCCATGAACACTGAAGCTTTCTTT
TRBJ2-7,-,-,TRBV5-1,CASSFKQGVSEQYF,TGCGCCAGCAGCTTCAAACAGGGAGTTTCAGAGCAGTACTTC
TRBJ1-1,-,-,TRBV6-5,CASRSTGNTEAFF,TGTGCCAGCAGGTCCACAGGGAACACTGAAGCTTTCTTT
TRBJ1-1,-,-,TRBV7-6,CASSLERQGAEAFF,TGTGCCAGCAGCTTAGAAAGACAAGGGGCTGAAGCTTTCTTT